Sequencing of this TCR beta chain was carried out in a study of blood T cell repertoires in COVID-19 (dated by TCRdb to about 2020). Regarding the research as a whole: The collaborator samples originated in the United States, Italy and Spain and spanned the acute and convalescent phases of COVID-19. The prospective study material was composed of cDNA or gDNA derived from T cells, B-cell-depleted T cells, or PBMCs. Deeply sampled blood TCRbeta repertoires from subjects exposed to, actively infected with, or recovered from COVID-19 were included in the dataset. The repertoires were released in a freely available public database meant as a resource for research on the immune response to SARS-CoV-2. The samples were drawn from the first 160 participants of the ongoing ImmuneRACE study and from 1,254 subjects provided by 6 global collaborators. A de-identified subject ID, COVID-19 status, age in years and sex were almost always included in the sample metadata. Where HLA class I and class II types were available, the types were taken from metadata supplied by the sample provider, not from assay-based typing. Summary of the overall study and its limitations: The quantity of clinical and demographic metadata differed by source and by participant and was supplied without curation.

Collaborating institutions collected whole blood in K2EDTA tubes following their own protocols. For TCRbeta analysis, collaborator samples were shipped as frozen whole blood, as isolated PBMCs, or as DNA extracted from either sample type. Cut back by 7 bases and 1 base, the V and J ends lie 13 bases apart. Sequences SGHTA (CDR1) and FQGNSA (CDR2) are obtained from the germline V gene. Spanning cysteine to phenylalanine, the CDR3 consists of 15 amino acids. Left in the record is the CDR3 DNA by itself, 45 bases read in frame from the first base. TCRbeta CDR3 regions were amplified from genomic DNA by means of the immunoSEQ Assay, a bias-controlled multiplex PCR. As for the original processing: Nucleated cell counts per sample were estimated from amplification of reference gene primers within the assay. To quantify the absolute abundance of each unique TCRbeta CDR3 rearrangement, sequence reads were collapsed and filtered. For each sample, productive Simpson clonality was calculated by taking the square root of Simpson's diversity index across productive rearrangements. This immuneACCESS table, as held by TCRdb, lists in-frame sequences with V and J called but not all clones. Of the missing ones, under half trace to an unresolved V gene in checked studies; the others have no known cause. V, J and clone size reflect that table, while D and trimming were determined from the DNA. Within this sample are about 120,000 clones, with approximately 90% of them counted one time only. Jointly, the top ten make up 1.5% to 2% of the sample.

As for this clone: It lacks a known antigen. The record has no base qualities; no much larger clone is one base away.

The chain uses TRBV7-2 and TRBJ2-2, and possibly TRBD2, on 7 matching bases. This receptor was obtained from a human donor with active COVID-19. The donor label of this sample is uncertain. Sequenced input: peripheral blood. Here is the DNA: TGTGCCAGCAAGGGGGGGGTATTGAACACCGGGGAGCTGTTTTTT. Its translation reads: CASKGGVLNTGELFF.